These T cell receptor beta chains were read from a single sample in a study of T cells in Graves' hyperthyroidism and ophthalmopathy. TCRdb fed the multiplex PCR reads into MiXCR, producing one record per CDR3 protein. The top ten clones hold about 30% of a sample with about 300,000 distinct CDR3 sequences, less than 30% of them seen once. The sequenced sample consisted of blood. The receptor set was obtained from a man between 35 and 55 years old with Graves' hyperthyroidism that later progressed to Graves' ophthalmopathy. CDR3s include the opening cysteine and the closing phenylalanine or tryptophan. A D gene is named only where the DNA matches it firmly. Not every row has a clone size; where given, it reads once, few, many or a size class.

d_call	v_call	clone_size	j_call	cdr3_aa
.	TRBV12-3/TRBV12-4	many	TRBJ1-3	CASTNLGNTIYF
.	TRBV24-1	many	TRBJ1-2	CATSYRDGYTF
.	TRBV6-5	many	TRBJ2-5	CASSYLTSWQTQYF
.	TRBV6-1	.	TRBJ1-6	CATQGGGAGSPLHF
TRBD2	TRBV20-1	few	TRBJ2-5	CSARGIELGTGGTQYF
.	TRBV28	many	TRBJ1-2	CASSSATGWGLYGYTF
.	TRBV20-1	.	TRBJ1-1	CSAYRQYEAFF
.	TRBV19	many	TRBJ1-1	CASSIDFGSLNTEAFF
.	TRBV11-2	once	TRBJ1-4	CASSEGSGLGEKLFF
TRBD1	TRBV18	many	TRBJ1-5	CASSAPGQGYQPQHF
.	TRBV19	many	TRBJ1-5	CASSTTAYSNQPQHF
TRBD1	TRBV6-5	many	TRBJ2-7	CASRLRDRGAYEQYF
TRBD2	TRBV24-1	many	TRBJ2-5	CATSDSRGSGETQYF
.	TRBV28	few	TRBJ2-5	CASSLYELGGNREETQYF
.	TRBV25-1	many	TRBJ1-1	CASSEWPGKKAFF
TRBD1	TRBV28	many	TRBJ2-5	CASSLSGQGGQRGETQYF
TRBD2	TRBV2	many	TRBJ2-7	CASSELLAGVGEQYF
.	TRBV7-9	.	TRBJ1-5	CASGPTGGGDQPPHF
TRBD1	TRBV6-2/TRBV6-3	.	TRBJ1-3	CASSYSMGQGGSGNTIYF
.	TRBV9	many	TRBJ1-5	CASSVAGNSNQPQHF
.	TRBV20-1	many	TRBJ1-1	CRVTENTEAFF
.	TRBV7-2	once	TRBJ1-5	CASSLEVVQPQHF
.	TRBV12-3/TRBV12-4	many	TRBJ1-2	CASSRGGANYGYTF
.	TRBV27	many	TRBJ2-7	CASSFPLQYF
.	TRBV18	many	TRBJ2-7	CASSPRDRNYEQYF
TRBD1	TRBV6-5	many	TRBJ2-7	CASSYPTGIYEQYF
.	TRBV11-2	many	TRBJ2-7	CASSRPGAYEQYF
.	TRBV12-3/TRBV12-4	many	TRBJ1-3	CASSFLRHSGNTIYF
TRBD1	TRBV20-1	many	TRBJ2-5	CSADRGGTQYF
.	TRBV6-1	many	TRBJ2-5	CASMGGGETQYF
TRBD2	TRBV12-3/TRBV12-4	.	TRBJ2-4	CASSLGGSALGNIQYF
TRBD2	TRBV6-5	many	TRBJ2-7	CASSTLGGSRYEQYF
TRBD1	TRBV7-2	.	TRBJ2-7	CASSPSTGTNEQYF
TRBD1	TRBV6-5	many	TRBJ1-2	CASSRGPGYTF
.	TRBV25-1	many	TRBJ2-4	CASSDSSNWRKNIQYF
TRBD2	TRBV20-1	many	TRBJ2-2	CSARVVVGGLRTGELFF
TRBD2	TRBV6-2/TRBV6-3	.	TRBJ2-5	CATLAGDTGAQYF
TRBD1	TRBV6-5	many	TRBJ2-7	CASSYTGQGTNEQYF
.	TRBV20-1	many	TRBJ1-1	CSAQAGPLNTEAFF
.	TRBV4-1	many	TRBJ2-2	CASSQDLHRNTGELFF
TRBD1	TRBV28	.	TRBJ2-7	CASSLGGTGLYEQYF
.	TRBV20-1	many	TRBJ2-7	CSAQQGLSYEQYF
.	TRBV27	many	TRBJ1-5	CASSLEGLPNQPQHF
.	TRBV20-1	.	TRBJ1-6	CSARDWTENSPLHF
.	TRBV7-2	many	TRBJ1-1	CASSLGQGLSAFF
TRBD2	TRBV20-1	many	TRBJ2-5	CSARDQRGIEETQYF
.	TRBV11-2	many	TRBJ2-5	CASSLWQEETQYF
TRBD1	TRBV20-1	many	TRBJ1-1	CSAPHPGGTEAFF
TRBD2	TRBV6-2/TRBV6-3	many	TRBJ2-2	CASSYSSGGGANTGELFF
TRBD1	TRBV6-5	many	TRBJ1-2	CASSWDRTYGYTF